This T cell receptor beta chain comes out of a study of T-cell reconstitution after alpha-beta-depleted transplantation in children. On this clonotype: Germline is not matched at one junction end, which may reflect a read error.

This CDR3 has 15 residues. CDR1 is SGHTA and CDR2 is FQGTGA in the germline V gene. Unique molecular identifiers tagged the TCRbeta library. TCRdb independently ran MiXCR on the PCR reads; one entry per CDR3 protein. The data show hundreds of thousands of distinct CDR3 sequences, with around 15% seen just once and 5% held by the top ten. The TCR sequence derives from a male patient aged 10 to 17 who had a stem cell transplant for acute lymphoblastic leukemia, so the T cells may come from the graft donor. The V gene is TRBV7-3, the J gene TRBJ2-1, with TRBD2 identical over 10 bases. The sample in question was PBMCs, mostly from graft donor cells, obtained 360 days after TCRalphabeta/CD19-depleted stem cell transplant. The CDR3 loop is CASSITSGNSNEQFF. The DNA of the CDR3 is TGTGCCAGCAGCATAACTAGCGGGAATTCCAATGAGCAGTTCTTC.